The 2 T cell receptor beta chains listed next were all sequenced from one sample in a study of T cells after yellow fever vaccination. Via MiXCR, TCRdb re-called the 5' RACE reads, giving one row per CDR3 protein. The sample shows approximately 340,000 distinct CDR3 sequences, 8.5% to 9% of them seen only once. Sequenced here: PBMCs, sampled on the day of the first yellow fever vaccination. All receptors derive from a man between 18 and 35 years old who received the YFV17D yellow fever vaccine.

This clonotype was counted many times. This sequence joins TRBV20-1 and TRBJ2-3, with 7 bases matching TRBD2. Germline CDR1 DFQATT, CDR2 SNEGSKA (reference sequence). This CDR3 is built from 15 residues. Germline trimming cut 0 bases from V and 7 bases from J; bases unmatched to any gene: 10. The CDR3, as DNA: TGCAGTGCTAGAGATCATCTAGCGGTGAAGAATACGCAGTATTTT. Protein: CSARDHLAVKNTQYF.

This clonotype was detected many times. This CDR3 is CASSLGLAGSTDTQYF. The DNA of the CDR3 is TGCGCCAGCAGCTTGGGTCTAGCGGGGAGCACAGATACGCAGTATTTT. The chain recombines TRBV5-1 with TRBJ2-3, with 9 bases lining up with TRBD2. V shed 0 bases, J shed 0 bases, and the junction held 2 bases outside the gene matches. CDR3 length: 16 amino acids. Germline-derived CDR1 and CDR2 are SGHRS and YFSETQ.